The 20 T cell receptor beta chains below all came from one sample that was sequenced in a study of molecular identifiers for immune sequencing clone quantification (dated by TCRdb to the late 2010s). The method was PCR. TCRdb shows the sequencer as Illumina HiSeq 4000. The public reads were run again by TCRdb, first through fastp at Q25 and then through MiXCR, and only productive beta chains were kept. A single entry per CDR3 protein holds the most common genes and DNA from its merged rows. This sample lists roughly 65,000 distinct CDR3 sequences; roughly 17% were detected once. The top ten clonotypes cover under 1.5% of the sample. Material: naive CD8+ T cells from blood, with Jurkat cell RNA spiked in. The cell subset or site label here, explained by the study, means: FACS-sorted CD8+CD4-CCR7+CD45RA+ naive T cells. These receptors were taken from a human donor in good health. Some libraries in this study had Jurkat cell RNA spiked in.

This clonotype came up many times. The chain links TRBV9 to TRBJ2-1, with unresolved D. Germline V gives CDR1 SGDLS, CDR2 YYNGEE. This CDR3 has 12 amino acids. Trimming removed 0 bases from V and 8 bases from J, with 6 bases in between. The CDR3 here is CASSVVSDEQFF. The CDR3 DNA reads as TGTGCCAGCAGCGTAGTAAGTGATGAGCAGTTCTTC.

This clonotype was detected many times. The genes are TRBV14 and TRBJ2-7; D possibly corresponds to TRBD1 (6 bases). The CDR3 runs 14 residues. Trimming stripped 1 base from V and 2 bases from J, with 9 bases between. Germline CDR1 is SGHDN and CDR2 is FVKESK. CDR3 sequence reads: CASSQGAGAYEQYF. In DNA form, the CDR3 reads TGTGCCAGCAGCCAAGGGGCAGGGGCCTACGAGCAGTACTTC.

The chain couples TRBV4-1 to TRBJ2-7, with unresolved D. Germline V gene sequence: CDR1 MGHRA, CDR2 YSYEKL. This CDR3 comprises 15 residues. Trimming stripped 2 bases from V and 4 bases from J, with 15 bases between. This CDR3 reads CASSQLIGLRYEQYF. The CDR3 nucleotides read TGCGCCAGCAGCCAACTAATAGGGCTACGGTACGAGCAGTACTTC.

This clonotype showed up many times. The V and J genes are TRBV12-3 or TRBV12-4 and TRBJ1-2; D is undetermined. CDR3 length equals 14 residues. With 3 bases removed from V and 4 bases from J, the gap between germline ends came to 12 bases. CDR3 in amino acids: CASSFLIDPYGYTF. In DNA, the CDR3 is TGTGCCAGCAGTTTTCTGATTGACCCCTATGGCTACACCTTC.

This clonotype was counted ten times or more. CDR3 loop: CASSLEGHQRYGYTF. The CDR3 coding sequence is TGTGCCAGCAGCTTAGAGGGCCACCAGCGTTATGGCTACACCTTC. The J gene is TRBJ1-2, the V gene TRBV7-9, with D hard to call. Trimming took 1 base from V and 5 from J, leaving 14 bases between them. This CDR3 is 15 amino acids long. Germline lookup yields CDR1 SEHNR and CDR2 FQNEAQ (reference sequence). Full variable domain (rest looked up from reference TRBV7-9 and TRBJ1-2): DTGVSQNPRHKITKRGQNVTFRCDPISEHNRLYWYRQTLGQGPEFLTYFQNEAQLEKSRLLSDRFSAERPKGSFSTLEIQRTEQGDSAMYLCASSLEGHQRYGYTFGSGTRLTVV.

The chain carries TRBV12-5 and TRBJ2-5; 7 bases are a match to TRBD1. Trimming took 7 bases from V and 5 from J; bases not matched to a gene: 13. This CDR3 has 15 amino acids. Germline V gene sequence: CDR1 LGHNT, CDR2 FRNRAP. The CDR3 coding sequence is TGTGCTAGTGCTACCTCTACAGGGGTGGGTGAGACCCAGTACTTC. This sequence encodes CASATSTGVGETQYF.

This clonotype was seen many times. This chain links TRBV7-8 with TRBJ2-3; 9 bases match TRBD2. The CDR3 length is 16 residues. V dropped 5 bases and J dropped 1; count of bases not matched to a gene: 7. Germline V gene lookup returns CDR1 SGHVS and CDR2 FQNEAQ. CDR3: CASSPRLAERTDTQYF. The CDR3 coding sequence is TGTGCCAGCAGCCCCAGACTAGCGGAACGCACAGATACGCAGTATTTT.

Note on this clonotype: It may be a read error: a sequence one base away is much more abundant. The V gene is TRBV29-1, the J gene TRBJ2-1; 8 positions agree with TRBD1. The germline V gene has CDR1 SQVTM and CDR2 ANQGSEA. The CDR3 length is 14 residues. CDR3 amino acids: CSGATGEGYNEQLF. CDR3 sequence (DNA): TGCAGCGGTGCGACAGGGGAAGGATACAATGAGCAGCTCTTC.

A note on this clonotype: A much larger clone sits a single nucleotide away, making a read error possible. J is TRBJ2-7 and V is TRBV9, with a weak D call TRBD1 (5 bases). CDR1 is SGDLS and CDR2 is YYNGEE in the germline V gene. This CDR3 is 13 amino acids long. V lost 2 bases to trimming and J lost 6 bases, with 12 bases between them. For the CDR3, the DNA is TGTGCCAGCAGCGTGGACACTCCGGCCGAGCAGTACTTC. Its protein product is CASSVDTPAEQYF.

In the case of this clonotype: This may be a read error, as it is one base from a much larger clone. The chain has TRBV24-1 and TRBJ2-7; possibly TRBD2 for D (5 bases). CDR3 length equals 16 residues. CDR1 and CDR2 (germline): KGHDR, SFDVKD. The V end was cut by 4 bases, the J end by 6 bases, with 21 bases between. Here the CDR3 reads CATSEAGGFRPVEQYF. The CDR3 bases are TGTGCCACCAGTGAGGCCGGCGGGTTCCGACCGGTCGAGCAGTACTTC.

This clonotype came up many times. The chain combines TRBV29-1 with TRBJ2-5, with D possibly TRBD2 on 6 matching bases. The germline V and J ends were trimmed by 4 bases and 3 bases, with 12 bases remaining between them. This CDR3 is 13 amino acids long. The germline CDR1 and CDR2 sequences are SQVTM and ANQGSEA. The CDR3 region is CSVVGGGEETQYF. CDR3 nucleotide sequence: TGCAGCGTTGTGGGAGGAGGGGAAGAGACCCAGTACTTC.

This clonotype was seen at least ten times. The chain links TRBV10-3 to TRBJ2-3; 8 bases line up with TRBD2. CDR1 is ENHRY and CDR2 is SYGVKD in the germline V gene. V lost 4 bases and J lost 4; bases outside the gene matches: 7. CDR3 length: 15 residues. CDR3 sequence: CAISGEAGESDTQYF. CDR3 sequence (DNA): TGTGCCATCAGTGGCGAAGCGGGAGAGTCAGATACGCAGTATTTT.

This clonotype was seen more than once but under ten times. The rearrangement joins TRBV7-9 to TRBJ2-2; D ambiguous. V dropped 0 bases and J dropped 1 base, with 3 bases sitting between them. The CDR3 consists of 14 residues. CDR1 is SEHNR, CDR2 FQNEAQ, per germline (reference sequence). The CDR3 DNA reads as TGTGCCAGCAGCTTAGCAGAGAACACCGGGGAGCTGTTTTTT. Translated, it gives CASSLAENTGELFF.

Note on this clonotype: With a much larger clone just one base away, this may be a read error. Lacking the conserved final phenylalanine or tryptophan, this CDR3 likely reflects a read error. The V gene is TRBV20-1, the J gene TRBJ2-7, with 13 bases lining up with TRBD2. V lost 3 bases, J lost 9 bases, and 11 bases stayed unmatched. The CDR3 extends over 15 amino acids. Germline CDR1 and CDR2: DFQATT and SNEGSKA (reference sequence). The CDR3 region is CSASLLAGGAQGQYL. The CDR3 DNA follows: TGCAGTGCTAGTCTACTAGCGGGAGGGGCCCAAGGGCAGTACCTC.

There are many counts of this clonotype. This chain connects TRBV3-1 to TRBJ1-3; no firm D call. The germline V and J ends were trimmed by 1 base and 3 bases, with 7 bases remaining between them. CDR3 length: 14 amino acids. Germline V gene data show CDR1 as LGHDT and CDR2 as YNNKEL (reference sequence). The CDR3 DNA reads TGTGCCAGCAGCCAAGGAGAACTTGGAAACACCATATATTTT. Its protein is CASSQGELGNTIYF.

This clonotype appeared many times. V gene TRBV19 combines with J gene TRBJ2-7; 8 bases are a match to TRBD2. The CDR3 sequence is 15 residues long. V shed 5 bases, J shed 2 bases, and the junction held 8 bases outside the gene matches. CDR1 is LNHDA and CDR2 is SQIVND in the germline V gene (reference sequence). The CDR3 is CASSLGLAATYEQYF. CDR3 sequence (DNA): TGTGCCAGTAGTCTCGGACTAGCAGCTACCTACGAGCAGTACTTC.

This clonotype occurred once. This chain links TRBV11-2 with TRBJ2-5; no clear D gene. Germline V CDR1 and CDR2: SGHAT, FQNNGV. CDR3 length: 16 residues. Trimming cost V 1 base and J 5 bases, with 17 bases left between them. CDR3 in amino acids: CASSLALGDPLETQYF. The CDR3 DNA reads as TGTGCCAGCAGCTTAGCATTGGGTGACCCTTTGGAGACCCAGTACTTC.

In regard to this clonotype: It may be a read error: a sequence one base away is much more abundant. A read error is likely, as this CDR3 ends without the conserved phenylalanine or tryptophan. The rearrangement joins TRBV27 to TRBJ1-1; the D is unclear. Trimming shortened V by 2 bases and J by 6 bases, and 16 bases separated the two germline ends. CDR3 size: 15 residues. Germline V gives CDR1 MNHEY, CDR2 SMNVEV (reference sequence). The CDR3 DNA sequence: TGTGCCAGCAGTTTAGGCGGGTCTATCGGATCTGAAGCTTTCTTG. Residues: CASSLGGSIGSEAFL.

This clonotype was seen many times. The CDR3 coding sequence is TGTGCCAGCAGCTTGGGGGCTCGGGAAAAACTGTTTTTT. It encodes CASSLGAREKLFF. The chain uses TRBV5-4 and TRBJ1-4; D gene ambiguous. Trimming left V 0 bases short and J 8 bases short, with 8 bases between. CDR3 length equals 13 residues. The germline gives CDR1 SGHNT, CDR2 YYREEE (reference sequence).

This clonotype has more than one count but fewer than ten. The chain joins TRBV28 to TRBJ1-2; a possible D gene is TRBD1 (5 bases). Germline V gene sequence: CDR1 MDHEN, CDR2 SYDVKM. The CDR3 contains 14 residues. The V end was cut by 2 bases, the J end by 6 bases, with 13 bases between. CDR3 nucleotide sequence: TGTGCCAGCAGTTTAAGAACAGGTACGGATGGCTACACCTTC. Translation: CASSLRTGTDGYTF.